The clone carrying this T cell receptor (beta chain) has ten or more counts. This CDR3 comprises 13 residues. Germline lookup yields CDR1 SGHDN and CDR2 FVKESK. The V and J ends lost 0 bases and 6 bases respectively, with 8 bases between them. TCRdb fed the 5' RACE reads into MiXCR, producing one record per CDR3 protein. Of around 98,000 distinct CDR3 sequences listed, around 17% are singletons. The data were obtained in a study of T cells of healthy individuals. This receptor was obtained from a human donor in good health. This rearrangement joins TRBV14 to TRBJ2-5; no clear D gene. The CDR3 DNA sequence: TGTGCCAGCAGCCAAGATACCTGGAAGACCCAGTACTTC. The encoded protein is CASSQDTWKTQYF.